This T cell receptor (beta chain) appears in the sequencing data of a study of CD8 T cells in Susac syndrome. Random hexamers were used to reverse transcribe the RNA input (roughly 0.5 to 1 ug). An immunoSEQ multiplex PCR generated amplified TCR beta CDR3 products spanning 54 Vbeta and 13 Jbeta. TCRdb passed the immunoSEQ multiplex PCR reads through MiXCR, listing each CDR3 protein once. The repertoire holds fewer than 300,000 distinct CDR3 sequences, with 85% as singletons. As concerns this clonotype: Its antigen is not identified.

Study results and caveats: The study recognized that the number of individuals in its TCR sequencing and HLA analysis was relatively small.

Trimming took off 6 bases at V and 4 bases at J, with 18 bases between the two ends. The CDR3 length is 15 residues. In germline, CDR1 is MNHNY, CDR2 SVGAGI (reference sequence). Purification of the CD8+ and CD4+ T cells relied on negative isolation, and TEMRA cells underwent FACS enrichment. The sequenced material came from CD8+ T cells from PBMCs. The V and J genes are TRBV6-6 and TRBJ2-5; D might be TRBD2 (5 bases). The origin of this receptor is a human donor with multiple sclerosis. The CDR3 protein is CASRYSGPGAETQYF. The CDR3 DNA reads TGTGCCAGCAGGTACAGCGGACCAGGCGCAGAGACCCAGTACTTC.